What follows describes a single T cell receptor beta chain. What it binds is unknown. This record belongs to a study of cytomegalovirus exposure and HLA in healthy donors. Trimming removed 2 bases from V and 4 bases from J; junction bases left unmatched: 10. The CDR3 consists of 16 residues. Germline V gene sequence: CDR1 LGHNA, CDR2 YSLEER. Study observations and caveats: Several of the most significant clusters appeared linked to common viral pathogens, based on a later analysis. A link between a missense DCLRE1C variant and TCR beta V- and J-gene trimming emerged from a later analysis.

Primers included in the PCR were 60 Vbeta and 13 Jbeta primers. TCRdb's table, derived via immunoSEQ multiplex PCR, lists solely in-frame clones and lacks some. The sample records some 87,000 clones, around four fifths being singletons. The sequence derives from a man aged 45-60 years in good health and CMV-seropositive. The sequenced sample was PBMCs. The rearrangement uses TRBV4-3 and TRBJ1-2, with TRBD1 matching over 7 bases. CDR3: CASSQKPPRGSYGYTF. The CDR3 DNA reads TGCGCCAGCAGCCAAAAGCCCCCCAGGGGGAGCTATGGCTACACCTTC.